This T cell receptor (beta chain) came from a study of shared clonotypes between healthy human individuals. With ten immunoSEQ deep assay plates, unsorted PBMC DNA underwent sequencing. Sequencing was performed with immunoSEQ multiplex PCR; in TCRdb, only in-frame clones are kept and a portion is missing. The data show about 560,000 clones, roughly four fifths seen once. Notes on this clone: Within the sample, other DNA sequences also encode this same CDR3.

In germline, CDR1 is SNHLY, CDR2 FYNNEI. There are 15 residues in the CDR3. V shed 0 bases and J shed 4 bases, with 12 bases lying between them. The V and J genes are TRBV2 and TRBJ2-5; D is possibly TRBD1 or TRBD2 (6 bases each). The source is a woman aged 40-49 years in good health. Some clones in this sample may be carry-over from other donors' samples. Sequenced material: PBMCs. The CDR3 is CASSEALGGGETQYF. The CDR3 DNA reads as TGTGCCAGCAGTGAAGCGCTTGGAGGGGGAGAGACCCAGTACTTC.